This entry lists 32 T cell receptor beta chains sequenced from one sample in a study of blood T cell dynamics during melanoma immunotherapy (dated by TCRdb to the early 2020s). In light of the paper, this sample's time point label describes: pre-treatment baseline. Library generation was performed with the immunoSEQ multiplex PCR assay. The table was pulled from immuneACCESS by TCRdb, which kept in-frame rearrangements only. Such tables lose some clones; where checked, under half of the loss comes from unresolved V genes, and the rest has no known cause. Within this sample are about 13,000 clones, with 85% to 90% of them counted one time only. The ten largest clones take up about 3% of the sample. Specimen: blood, collected from a patient treated with checkpoint blockade. These receptors were taken from a human donor with melanoma.

This clone was seen more than once but under ten times. The genes are TRBV11-2 and TRBJ1-5; TRBD1 is a possible D gene (5 bases). Germline V lookup: CDR1 SGHAT, CDR2 FQNNGV. The CDR3 contains 16 residues. Between the trimmed V and J ends, which lost 3 bases and 3 bases, there was a span of 15 bases. The CDR3 sequence is CASSLQGDVANQPQHF. As DNA, the CDR3 is TGTGCCAGCAGCTTGCAAGGGGATGTCGCCAATCAGCCCCAGCATTTT.

The genes are TRBV5-1 and TRBJ2-7; D unclear. V shed 4 bases and J shed 4 bases, with 6 bases lying between them. The V gene's germline CDR1 is SGHRS and CDR2 YFSETQ. The CDR3 totals 11 residues. CDR3 loop: CASSNQYEQYF. In DNA form, the CDR3 reads TGCGCCAGCAGCAATCAGTACGAGCAGTACTTC. Combining the CDR3 with reference TRBV5-1 and TRBJ2-7 gives the whole variable domain KAGVTQTPRYLIKTRGQQVTLSCSPISGHRSVSWYQQTPGQGLQFLFEYFSETQRNKGNFPGRFSGRQFSNSRSEMNVSTLELGDSALYLCASSNQYEQYFGPGTRLTVT.

This chain connects TRBV28 to TRBJ1-1; 11 bases are shared with TRBD1. V was clipped by 6 bases and J by 5 bases; unmatched bases: 8. CDR1 and CDR2 from the germline V gene are MDHEN and SYDVKM. The CDR3 sequence is 15 residues long. The CDR3, as DNA: TGTGCCAGCAGCCGAGCCGGGACAGGGGGGACTGAAGCTTTCTTT. Protein sequence: CASSRAGTGGTEAFF.

This chain uses TRBV29-1 with TRBJ2-5, with TRBD1 matching over 8 bases. After removal of 3 bases from V and 1 base from J, the junction contained 16 bases not matched to a gene. This CDR3 has 18 residues. Germline-derived CDR1 and CDR2 are SQVTM and ANQGSEA. CDR3 in DNA: TGCAGCGTTGATTCGGGTTATGGACAGGGAGGCCTCCAAGAGACCCAGTACTTC. Its protein product is CSVDSGYGQGGLQETQYF.

The chain joins TRBV2 to TRBJ1-2; 7 bases map to TRBD1. Trimming cost V 0 bases and J 6 bases; bases outside gene matches: 7. CDR1 and CDR2 (germline): SNHLY, FYNNEI. This CDR3 has 15 residues. In DNA, the CDR3 is TGTGCCAGCAGTGAAGCGCTTCAGGGGGAGGATGGCTACACCTTC. Encoded protein: CASSEALQGEDGYTF.

The chain has TRBV9 and TRBJ2-7; D not certain. Between the trimmed V and J ends, which lost 2 bases and 4 bases, there was a span of 13 bases. CDR1 SGDLS and CDR2 YYNGEE come from the germline V gene. The CDR3 covers 14 residues. CDR3 nucleotides: TGTGCCAGCAGCGTTGCGGCCGAAGGTTACGAGCAGTACTTC. This sequence encodes CASSVAAEGYEQYF. Full variable domain (remainder filled in from reference TRBV9 and TRBJ2-7): DSGVTQTPKHLITATGQRVTLRCSPRSGDLSVYWYQQSLDQGLQFLIQYYNGEERAKGNILERFSAQQFPDLHSELNLSSLELGDSALYFCASSVAAEGYEQYFGPGTRLTVT.

CDR3 loop: CATKDRGMADTQYF. DNA of the CDR3: TGTGCCACTAAAGACAGGGGGATGGCAGATACGCAGTATTTT. The chain uses TRBV19 and TRBJ2-3; 9 bases are shared with TRBD1. The V segment lost 10 bases and the J segment 4 bases; nucleotides outside the gene matches: 9. Germline V CDR1 and CDR2: LNHDA, SQIVND (reference sequence). The CDR3 has 14 amino acids.

The chain carries TRBV7-9 and TRBJ2-1, with 8 bases aligning to TRBD2. V gave up 5 bases and J gave up 0 bases; unmatched junction bases: 6. The CDR3 is made up of 16 amino acids. Germline loops: CDR1 SEHNR, CDR2 FQNEAQ (reference sequence). The CDR3 reads CASSREGGTSYNEQFF. The CDR3, as DNA: TGTGCCAGCAGCCGGGAGGGAGGCACCTCCTACAATGAGCAGTTCTTC.

The rearrangement joins TRBV5-6 to TRBJ1-2, with 7 bases fitting TRBD1. This CDR3 contains 13 residues. J gave up 4 bases and V 4 bases, and 4 bases lay outside the gene matches. Germline V gene data show CDR1 as SGHDT and CDR2 as YYEEEE. CDR3: CASSTGQTYGYTF. CDR3 nucleotides: TGTGCCAGCAGCACGGGACAGACCTATGGCTACACCTTC.

This clone appeared once. CDR3 loop: CASSHLLGGKGNTEAFF. The CDR3 nucleotides are TGTGCCAGCAGCCATCTCTTGGGAGGAAAGGGGAACACTGAAGCTTTCTTT. This chain links TRBV5-4 with TRBJ1-1; no definite D call. CDR3 length: 17 amino acids. Deletions cut 4 bases from V and 1 base from J, with 20 bases between. The germline V gene encodes CDR1 SGHNT and CDR2 YYREEE (reference sequence). The whole variable domain, filled in from reference TRBV5-4 and TRBJ1-1, reads ETGVTQSPTHLIKTRGQQVTLRCSSQSGHNTVSWYQQALGQGPQFIFQYYREEENGRGNFPPRFSGLQFPNYSSELNVNALELDDSALYLCASSHLLGGKGNTEAFFGQGTRLTVV.

V usage is TRBV5-1 and J usage is TRBJ1-6; tentatively, D is TRBD1 (5 bases). This CDR3 contains 17 residues. Between the trimmed V and J ends, which lost 0 bases and 0 bases, there was a span of 10 bases. Germline V gene lookup returns CDR1 SGHRS and CDR2 YFSETQ. The CDR3 spells CASSLVGASSYNSPLHF. The CDR3 bases are TGCGCCAGCAGCTTGGTAGGGGCAAGCTCCTATAATTCACCCCTCCACTTT.

This clone is a singleton in its sample. The chain employs TRBV5-1 and TRBJ2-1; tentative D call: TRBD2 (6 bases). The V gene lost 8 bases and the J gene lost 3 bases, with 12 bases spanning the gap. Germline CDR1 reads SGHRS; CDR2 reads YFSETQ. The CDR3 consists of 13 residues. CDR3 in amino acids: CASHPGVYNEQFF. The CDR3 DNA reads TGCGCCAGTCACCCGGGGGTCTACAATGAGCAGTTCTTC.

The rearrangement uses TRBV28 and TRBJ1-1; D not certain. The CDR3 totals 14 residues. CDR1 and CDR2 from the germline V gene are MDHEN and SYDVKM. Trimming shortened V by 11 bases and J by 1 base, and 17 bases separated the two germline ends. The CDR3 nucleotides read TGTGCCCTTACTAGGGAGAACCAGAACACTGAAGCTTTCTTT. It is translated as CALTRENQNTEAFF.

The V gene is TRBV7-2, the J gene TRBJ1-4, with 7 bases aligning to TRBD1. The junction had 8 bases not matched to a gene; V was cut back by 3 bases and J by 4 bases. CDR1 is SGHTA and CDR2 is FQGNSA in the germline V gene. CDR3 size: 16 residues. The CDR3 is CASSFTSRGVNEKLFF. The CDR3, as DNA: TGTGCCAGCAGCTTCACCTCCAGGGGGGTTAATGAAAAACTGTTTTTT.

This clone was seen only once. The rearrangement joins TRBV29-1 to TRBJ2-7; 8 positions agree with TRBD2. V dropped 4 bases and J dropped 3; count of bases not matched to a gene: 11. CDR1 is SQVTM, CDR2 ANQGSEA, per germline. The CDR3 extends over 15 amino acids. DNA of the CDR3: TGCAGCGTTGTCCCCAGCGGGAGATCGGGCTACGAGCAGTACTTC. As protein: CSVVPSGRSGYEQYF.

This clone appeared a single time. V is TRBV5-4 and J is TRBJ2-5; unclear D gene. Trimming shortened V by 3 bases and J by 2 bases, and 8 bases separated the two germline ends. CDR1 SGHNT and CDR2 YYREEE come from the germline V gene (reference sequence). The CDR3 consists of 13 residues. The CDR3 DNA is TGTGCCAGCAGCTCTCTGGGGCAAGAGACCCAGTACTTC. This translates into CASSSLGQETQYF.

This clone showed up just once. The chain couples TRBV19 to TRBJ1-4, with a tentative D call TRBD1 (6 bases). CDR1 is LNHDA, CDR2 SQIVND, per germline (reference sequence). There are 19 residues in the CDR3. Trimming took off 0 bases at V and 0 bases at J, with 17 bases between the two ends. The CDR3 DNA sequence: TGTGCCAGTAGTATAGAAATGTCGGGCAGGGGCGCAACTAATGAAAAACTGTTTTTT. It translates to CASSIEMSGRGATNEKLFF.

The V and J genes are TRBV5-6 and TRBJ1-3; no definite D call. This CDR3 spans 14 amino acids. Trimming took 1 base from V and 4 from J, leaving 9 bases between them. In germline, CDR1 is SGHDT, CDR2 YYEEEE. CDR3 in amino acids: CASSLWSAGNTIYF. As DNA, the CDR3 is TGTGCCAGCAGCTTGTGGTCGGCGGGAAACACCATATATTTT.

This chain uses TRBV27 with TRBJ1-1; D is unclear. CDR1 and CDR2 (germline): MNHEY, SMNVEV (reference sequence). V was trimmed by 0 bases and J by 6 bases, leaving 8 bases between them. The CDR3 extends over 13 amino acids. The CDR3 reads CASSLSSAPEAFF. Here the CDR3 DNA reads TGTGCCAGCAGTTTATCGTCGGCGCCTGAAGCTTTCTTT.

This chain uses TRBV7-9 with TRBJ1-2; D is ambiguous. This CDR3 spans 13 amino acids. CDR1 is SEHNR and CDR2 is FQNEAQ in the germline V gene (reference sequence). The V end was cut by 1 base, the J end by 8 bases, with 11 bases between. The CDR3 DNA reads TGTGCCAGCAGCTTAGACACGGGAAACGGCTACACCTTC. Residues: CASSLDTGNGYTF.

This clone has more than one count but fewer than ten. The chain links TRBV5-1 to TRBJ1-1; D is ambiguous. The germline V gene has CDR1 SGHRS and CDR2 YFSETQ. CDR3 length: 13 amino acids. Trimming shortened V by 2 bases and J by 1 base, and 6 bases separated the two germline ends. The CDR3 DNA reads as TGCGCCAGCAGCTTACGAGAGAACACTGAAGCTTTCTTT. It yields the protein CASSLRENTEAFF.

The V call is TRBV19, the J call TRBJ2-5; D may correspond to TRBD1 or TRBD2 (5 bases each). Germline V gene sequence: CDR1 LNHDA, CDR2 SQIVND (reference sequence). This CDR3 spans 11 amino acids. V was trimmed by 6 bases and J by 5 bases, leaving 7 bases between them. This chain's CDR3 is CASRGDETQYF. The CDR3 region has the DNA TGTGCCAGTAGGGGGGATGAGACCCAGTACTTC.

The V call is TRBV6-5, the J call TRBJ1-2, with D perhaps TRBD1 (5 bases). Trimming removed 2 bases from V and 6 bases from J, with 16 bases in between. This CDR3 comprises 15 residues. Germline V lookup: CDR1 MNHEY, CDR2 SVGAGI. The CDR3 DNA sequence: TGTGCCAGCAGTTACAGGCAGGGTAGAGGGCATGGCTACACCTTC. Translating gives CASSYRQGRGHGYTF.

This clone has only a few counts. The chain employs TRBV7-9 and TRBJ2-7; TRBD1 matches at 7 bases. Per germline, CDR1 SEHNR and CDR2 FQNEAQ (reference sequence). The V and J ends lost 5 bases and 3 bases, in that order; junction bases with no gene match: 13. The CDR3 runs to 16 residues. CDR3 sequence reads: CASSLRQGEGLYEQYF. DNA for the CDR3: TGTGCCAGCAGCCTACGACAGGGAGAAGGCCTCTACGAGCAGTACTTC.

This clone has a handful of counts. The chain uses TRBV7-6 and TRBJ1-1; unclear D gene. The CDR3 sequence is 13 residues long. Germline values: CDR1 SGHVS, CDR2 FNYEAQ. V dropped 0 bases and J dropped 5 bases, with 7 bases sitting between them. CDR3 DNA: TGTGCCAGCAGCTTAGCGACGGGGACTGAAGCTTTCTTT. Protein: CASSLATGTEAFF.

This chain connects TRBV5-5 to TRBJ2-7; TRBD1 or TRBD2 may be the D gene (6 bases each). Germline CDR1 reads SGHKS; CDR2 reads YYEKEE (reference sequence). V was trimmed by 5 bases and J by 6 bases, leaving 21 bases between them. CDR3 length: 15 residues. This CDR3 is CASRPEGGSYSEQYF. CDR3 coding DNA: TGTGCCAGCAGGCCCGAGGGGGGATCTTATTCCGAGCAGTACTTC.

The chain uses TRBV30 and TRBJ1-3; D is undetermined. CDR3 length: 14 residues. Germline-derived CDR1 and CDR2 are GTSNPN and SVGIG (reference sequence). V lost 5 bases and J lost 0, with 11 bases in between. Here the CDR3 reads CAWGRRNSGNTIYF. The CDR3, as DNA: TGTGCCTGGGGCAGGAGAAACTCTGGAAACACCATATATTTT.

The V call is TRBV5-1, the J call TRBJ2-5; the match to TRBD1 covers 8 bases. The CDR3 is 14 amino acids. From germline, CDR1 is SGHRS and CDR2 YFSETQ. The V gene end was trimmed by 5 bases and the J gene end by 4 bases; junction bases not matched to a gene: 7. Here the CDR3 DNA reads TGCGCCAGCAGTACCAGGGGGCTGGGAGAGACCCAGTACTTC. Translating it yields CASSTRGLGETQYF.

This clone was seen once. The rearrangement uses TRBV6-1 and TRBJ2-1; no clear D gene. This CDR3 comprises 14 residues. The V gene lost 3 bases and the J gene lost 0 bases, with 6 bases spanning the gap. Germline loops: CDR1 MNHNS, CDR2 SASEGT. The CDR3 protein is CASSDQFSYNEQFF. The CDR3 bases are TGTGCCAGCAGTGATCAATTCTCCTACAATGAGCAGTTCTTC.

This rearrangement joins TRBV2 to TRBJ2-3; the D call may be TRBD1 or TRBD2 (5 bases each). The germline V and J ends were trimmed by 0 bases and 6 bases, with 13 bases remaining between them. Germline CDR1 SNHLY, CDR2 FYNNEI. The CDR3 extends over 15 amino acids. CDR3 DNA: TGTGCCAGCAGTGAAGCGGGGACCTCCGGGGATACGCAGTATTTT. Translation gives CASSEAGTSGDTQYF.

This clone occurred a few times. The genes are TRBV5-1 and TRBJ1-2; TRBD1 agrees at 9 bases. This CDR3 is 15 amino acids long. Germline V CDR1 and CDR2: SGHRS, YFSETQ. Trimming took 0 bases from V and 8 from J; bases not matched to a gene: 8. CDR3: CASSLEGQGNRGYTF. CDR3 nucleotide sequence: TGCGCCAGCAGCTTGGAAGGACAGGGGAATAGAGGCTACACCTTC.

This chain connects TRBV19 to TRBJ2-7, with 10 bases lining up with TRBD1. The CDR3 sequence is 12 residues long. From germline, CDR1 is LNHDA and CDR2 SQIVND (reference sequence). Trimming cost V 9 bases and J 3 bases; bases outside gene matches: 2. CDR3 sequence reads: CASGTGVYEQYF. In DNA, the CDR3 is TGTGCCAGCGGGACAGGGGTCTACGAGCAGTACTTC.